The 18 T cell receptor beta chains below were found in one sample sequenced in a study of T cell repertoires in cytomegalovirus infection. Each CDR3 protein is one row after TCRdb ran MiXCR on the reads. The table includes a few hundred thousand distinct CDR3 sequences, approximately 15% detected once. What was sequenced was CD8+ T cells from PBMCs. These receptors all stem from a human donor in good health (CMV status not recorded). Some clones in this sample may be carry-over from other donors' samples.

The chain is built from TRBV6-2 or TRBV6-3 and TRBJ2-5; D might be TRBD1 (6 bases). Germline CDR1 MNHEY, CDR2 SVGEGT. CDR3 size: 15 residues. Trimming removed 2 bases at V and 2 bases at J, with 12 bases between. CDR3 coding DNA: TGTGCCAGCAGTTACACAGGGATGATGCAAGAGACCCAGTACTTC. This sequence encodes CASSYTGMMQETQYF.

This clonotype showed up many times. The chain combines TRBV6-1 with TRBJ1-4; tentative D call: TRBD1 (5 bases). The CDR3 length is 14 residues. With 5 bases removed from V and 5 bases from J, the gap between germline ends came to 12 bases. From germline, CDR1 is MNHNS and CDR2 SASEGT. For the CDR3, the DNA is TGTGCCAGCAGTTACGGAGGGGAGAATGAAAAACTGTTTTTT. Protein sequence: CASSYGGENEKLFF.

J is TRBJ2-1 and V is TRBV3-1; D remains ambiguous. CDR3 length: 11 residues. The germline CDR1 and CDR2 sequences are LGHDT and YNNKEL (reference sequence). The V and J ends lost 2 bases and 10 bases respectively, with 6 bases between them. The CDR3 DNA follows: TGTGCCAGCAGCCAACTACAGGAGCAGTTCTTC. Its protein product is CASSQLQEQFF.

The V gene is TRBV28, the J gene TRBJ1-1; D unresolved. The germline V and J ends were trimmed by 4 bases and 0 bases, with 21 bases remaining between them. Germline V gene lookup returns CDR1 MDHEN and CDR2 SYDVKM. The CDR3 runs 18 residues. The CDR3 is CASSSCPGPSCMNTEAFF. Written as DNA, the CDR3 is TGTGCCAGCAGTTCTTGTCCAGGCCCTAGTTGCATGAACACTGAAGCTTTCTTT.

The CDR3 region has the DNA TGCGCCAGCAGCCAAGATTCTCCTAGCGGGGGGGCGACAGATACGCAGTATTTT. It translates to CASSQDSPSGGATDTQYF. The chain carries TRBV4-1 and TRBJ2-3; 12 bases align to TRBD2. The trim removed 0 bases at V and 3 bases at J, leaving 7 bases unmatched. The V gene's germline CDR1 is MGHRA and CDR2 YSYEKL. This CDR3 is 18 amino acids long.

This rearrangement joins TRBV7-9 to TRBJ1-1, with 8 bases aligning to TRBD1. Germline lookup yields CDR1 SEHNR and CDR2 FQNEAQ (reference sequence). The CDR3 contains 14 residues. Losses at the gene ends were 2 bases for V and 3 bases for J; bases not matched to a gene: 2. The CDR3 sequence: CASSLFRGHTEAFF. In DNA form, the CDR3 reads TGTGCCAGCAGCTTATTCAGGGGGCACACTGAAGCTTTCTTT.

The genes are TRBV29-1 and TRBJ2-3, with 7 bases aligning to TRBD2. The CDR3 covers 16 residues. The V gene end was trimmed by 7 bases and the J gene end by 1 base; junction bases not matched to a gene: 14. Germline V lookup: CDR1 SQVTM, CDR2 ANQGSEA. The CDR3 protein is CSAKPAWGGGTDTQYF. Written as DNA, the CDR3 is TGCAGCGCTAAGCCCGCTTGGGGGGGAGGCACAGATACGCAGTATTTT.

The chain joins TRBV20-1 to TRBJ2-7; TRBD1 matches at 7 bases. Trimming took 4 bases from V and 2 from J; bases not matched to a gene: 8. Germline values: CDR1 DFQATT, CDR2 SNEGSKA (reference sequence). This CDR3 has 14 amino acids. CDR3 amino acids: CSAMTGPEPYEQYF. The CDR3 nucleotides read TGCAGTGCTATGACAGGGCCGGAGCCCTACGAGCAGTACTTC.

The sample holds one count of this clonotype. A much bigger clone sits one base away, suggesting this may be a read error. The CDR3 loop is CAGSLLGDRGRETQYF. CDR3 coding DNA: TGTGCCGGCAGCTTACTGGGGGACAGGGGGCGGGAGACCCAGTACTTC. The chain combines TRBV7-8 with TRBJ2-5, with 12 nucleotides matching TRBD1. This CDR3 region has 16 residues. Germline V lookup: CDR1 SGHVS, CDR2 FQNEAQ.

This clonotype was picked up a small number of times. The chain couples TRBV28 to TRBJ1-1, with D perhaps matching TRBD1 (6 bases). V lost 3 bases to trimming and J lost 2 bases, with 10 bases between them. CDR3 length: 14 amino acids. Per germline, CDR1 MDHEN and CDR2 SYDVKM. CDR3 in amino acids: CASSFSGVNTEAFF. The DNA for the CDR3 is TGTGCCAGCAGTTTTTCAGGGGTAAACACTGAAGCTTTCTTT.

The V and J genes are TRBV9 and TRBJ2-3, with D perhaps matching TRBD1 (6 bases). In germline, CDR1 is SGDLS, CDR2 YYNGEE. Trimming shortened V by 3 bases and J by 0 bases, and 8 bases separated the two germline ends. The CDR3 is 14 residues long. DNA of the CDR3: TGTGCCAGCAGCGAGGGGGACAGCACAGATACGCAGTATTTT. Translated, it gives CASSEGDSTDTQYF.

The CDR3 coding sequence is TGTGCCAGCAGCCCCGACTGGTCAAATACGCAGTATTTT. Amino acids: CASSPDWSNTQYF. The chain combines TRBV6-5 with TRBJ2-3; no definite D call. Germline V gene data show CDR1 as MNHEY and CDR2 as SVGAGI. The CDR3 extends over 13 amino acids. V shed 6 bases and J shed 7 bases, with 14 bases lying between them.

The chain couples TRBV20-1 to TRBJ2-5, with 7 positions matching TRBD2. V dropped 7 bases and J dropped 2; count of bases not matched to a gene: 10. This CDR3 region has 14 residues. Germline-derived CDR1 and CDR2 are DFQATT and SNEGSKA (reference sequence). The CDR3 coding sequence is TGCAGTGTCAGAACGGGGGGTATGCAAGAGACCCAGTACTTC. The encoded protein is CSVRTGGMQETQYF.

This chain's CDR3 is CASSISGVFVTDTQYF. The CDR3 coding sequence is TGTGCCAGTAGTATTTCGGGGGTGTTCGTGACAGATACGCAGTATTTT. V and J are TRBV19 and TRBJ2-3; TRBD2 might be the D (6 bases). V was pared by 3 bases and J by 3 bases, with 16 bases between. From germline, CDR1 is LNHDA and CDR2 SQIVND (reference sequence). CDR3 length: 16 residues.

The chain combines TRBV10-3 with TRBJ2-3; 8 bases match TRBD2. CDR3 size: 18 residues. With 0 bases clipped from V and 4 bases from J, the junction kept 12 bases outside the gene matches. Per germline, CDR1 ENHRY and CDR2 SYGVKD. The CDR3 spells CAISESKRSGLASDTQYF. In DNA, the CDR3 is TGTGCCATCAGTGAGTCGAAAAGGTCAGGACTAGCTTCAGATACGCAGTATTTT.

This clonotype came up many times. This rearrangement joins TRBV6-1 to TRBJ2-2; 8 nucleotides agree with TRBD1. The CDR3 has 15 residues. Germline V gives CDR1 MNHNS, CDR2 SASEGT. V was pared by 5 bases and J by 4 bases, with 6 bases of the junction left unmatched. In DNA form, the CDR3 reads TGTGCCAGCAGTTTGACAGGGGCTTCCACCGGGGAGCTGTTTTTT. Translation: CASSLTGASTGELFF.

This clonotype was seen ten or more times. This rearrangement joins TRBV7-6 to TRBJ2-1; D not certain. The CDR3 has 14 residues. From germline, CDR1 is SGHVS and CDR2 FNYEAQ. Trimming removed 0 bases from V and 6 bases from J, with 9 bases in between. The CDR3 DNA reads TGTGCCAGCAGCTTAGCCCCGGGCTCCAATGAGCAGTTCTTC. It translates to CASSLAPGSNEQFF. Drawing the rest from reference TRBV7-6 and TRBJ2-1, the complete variable domain is GAGVSQSPRYKVTKRGQDVALRCDPISGHVSLYWYRQALGQGPEFLTYFNYEAQQDKSGLPNDRFSAERPEGSISTLTIQRTEQRDSAMYRCASSLAPGSNEQFFGPGTRLTVL.

This clonotype was seen a few times. The CDR3: CASSSLSTEAFF. CDR3 nucleotides: TGTGCCAGCAGCTCCCTCTCCACTGAAGCTTTCTTT. The chain uses TRBV12-3 or TRBV12-4 and TRBJ1-1; D remains unclear. The CDR3 is 12 residues long. V was trimmed by 6 bases and J by 4 bases, leaving 9 bases between them.